These 18 T cell receptor beta chains share one sample of origin, sequenced in a study of T cell repertoires in cytomegalovirus infection. Their antigens are not known. MiXCR, run by TCRdb on the reads, gives a single entry per CDR3 protein. The sample includes about a million distinct CDR3 sequences, about a third of them seen just once. The specimen comprised cultured CD8+ T cells from PBMCs, sampled from culture after CMV antigen stimulation. The receptor set was obtained from a human donor in good health (CMV status not recorded). Some clones in this sample may be carry-over from other donors' samples.

This clonotype was seen a handful of times. In DNA form, the CDR3 reads TGTGCCAGCAGCTTGGCTTCCACCTTGAACACTGAAGCTTTCTTT. Amino acid sequence: CASSLASTLNTEAFF. The chain carries TRBV5-4 and TRBJ1-1; D is unresolved. CDR3 length: 15 residues. Trimming cost V 0 bases and J 0 bases, with 9 bases left between them. Germline values: CDR1 SGHNT, CDR2 YYREEE (reference sequence).

The chain employs TRBV18 and TRBJ2-5, with D maybe TRBD2 (6 bases). Per germline, CDR1 KGHSH and CDR2 LQKENI. The CDR3 totals 14 residues. Trimming pared 1 base from V and 5 bases from J, leaving 11 bases between. CDR3 nucleotides: TGTGCCAGCTCACCACTTGTGGAGGGGGAGACCCAGTACTTC. This sequence encodes CASSPLVEGETQYF.

The DNA of the CDR3 is TGCGCCAGCAGCCACCCAGGGTTTGACACCGGGGAGCTGTTTTTT. Protein product: CASSHPGFDTGELFF. This chain connects TRBV4-1 to TRBJ2-2; TRBD1 might be the D (5 bases). Germline CDR1 MGHRA, CDR2 YSYEKL. V was trimmed by 3 bases and J by 3 bases, leaving 11 bases between them. The CDR3 length is 15 residues.

This clonotype was observed a handful of times. The V call is TRBV19, the J call TRBJ1-2; TRBD1 might be the D (6 bases). Germline V gene data show CDR1 as LNHDA and CDR2 as SQIVND (reference sequence). The CDR3 is 12 residues long. V was pared by 9 bases and J by 8 bases, with 16 bases between. CDR3 amino acids: CASLRGSWGYTF. The CDR3 nucleotides read TGTGCCAGCCTCAGGGGCTCGTGGGGCTACACCTTC.

This chain joins TRBV12-3 or TRBV12-4 and TRBJ2-3; D is unresolved. V was pared by 0 bases and J by 3 bases, with 7 bases between. This CDR3 has 14 residues. The DNA of the CDR3 is TGTGCCAGCAGTTTAGCTGTCCTGACAGATACGCAGTATTTT. Amino acids: CASSLAVLTDTQYF.

This clonotype has a single count. J is TRBJ2-2 and V is TRBV6-6, with D possibly matching TRBD2 (6 bases). The CDR3 is 14 residues long. CDR1 is MNHNY, CDR2 SVGAGI, per germline (reference sequence). The CDR3 loop reads CVGARRDSTGELFF. The CDR3 DNA sequence: TGTGTCGGAGCCAGGAGGGATAGCACCGGGGAGCTGTTTTTT.

This chain joins TRBV20-1 and TRBJ1-1; 7 nucleotides line up with TRBD1. The CDR3 runs 15 residues. Trimming took 3 bases from V and 4 from J; bases not matched to a gene: 11. The germline V gene encodes CDR1 DFQATT and CDR2 SNEGSKA (reference sequence). The CDR3 bases are TGCAGTGCTAGCCCCAGGGGGGCCGAGGCCACTGAAGCTTTCTTT. Translated, it gives CSASPRGAEATEAFF.

The chain recombines TRBV5-1 with TRBJ2-2, with no clear D. V lost 7 bases and J lost 5, with 12 bases in between. Germline V gene data show CDR1 as SGHRS and CDR2 as YFSETQ. CDR3 length: 13 residues. Written as DNA, the CDR3 is TGCGCCAGCGGTCATGGGTATACCGGGGAGCTGTTTTTT. This gives the protein CASGHGYTGELFF.

V and J are TRBV6-6 and TRBJ2-3; D ambiguous. V was trimmed by 6 bases and J by 0 bases, leaving 10 bases between them. Germline V CDR1 and CDR2: MNHNY, SVGAGI (reference sequence). The CDR3 extends over 14 amino acids. Here the CDR3 reads CASSRDMSTDTQYF. The CDR3 DNA reads TGTGCCAGCAGCCGCGACATGAGCACAGATACGCAGTATTTT.

The J gene is TRBJ2-2, the V gene TRBV5-1; perhaps D is TRBD1 or TRBD2 (5 bases each). The CDR3 spans 17 residues. V lost 2 bases, J lost 1 base, and 15 bases lay in between. Germline V gives CDR1 SGHRS, CDR2 YFSETQ. The chain's CDR3 is CASSFYLEGLNTGELFF. The CDR3 DNA is TGCGCCAGCAGCTTCTACCTTGAGGGGCTGAACACCGGGGAGCTGTTTTTT.

The chain carries TRBV27 and TRBJ2-7; D assignment may be TRBD1 or TRBD2 (5 bases each). The germline gives CDR1 MNHEY, CDR2 SMNVEV (reference sequence). This CDR3 contains 14 residues. The germline V and J ends were trimmed by 6 bases and 2 bases, with 14 bases remaining between them. The CDR3 here is CASSKGTVTYEQYF. The CDR3 region has the DNA TGTGCCAGCAGCAAGGGGACGGTAACCTACGAGCAGTACTTC.

In its sample, this clonotype was seen a few times. The rearrangement links TRBV29-1 to TRBJ1-2; D unresolved. Trimming took 3 bases from V and 8 from J, leaving 10 bases between them. The CDR3 is 11 residues long. Germline loops: CDR1 SQVTM, CDR2 ANQGSEA. DNA for the CDR3: TGCAGCGTTGAGACCCGAGTGGGCTACACCTTC. Amino acid sequence: CSVETRVGYTF.

With regard to this clonotype: A much larger clone differs by one base, so this may be a read error. The gene calls are TRBV7-6 and TRBJ1-5; 9 positions match TRBD1. The CDR3 is made up of 17 amino acids. Germline-derived CDR1 and CDR2 are SGHVS and FNYEAQ. The CDR3 spells CASNLEPGQGVDQPQHF. CDR3 bases: TGTGCCAGCAACTTAGAGCCGGGACAGGGTGTGGATCAGCCCCAGCATTTT.

V and J are TRBV5-4 and TRBJ1-2; TRBD1 agrees at 10 bases. The CDR3 has 14 residues. The V gene's germline CDR1 is SGHNT and CDR2 YYREEE (reference sequence). Trimming took 4 bases from V and 6 from J; bases not matched to a gene: 6. CDR3 region: CASSHTGTGDGYTF. The CDR3 bases are TGTGCCAGCAGCCATACCGGGACAGGGGATGGCTACACCTTC.

This clonotype has just a few counts. The rearrangement uses TRBV10-3 and TRBJ2-3; TRBD1 agrees at 7 bases. The V and J ends lost 5 bases and 3 bases, in that order; junction bases with no gene match: 8. There are 15 residues in the CDR3. Germline CDR1 is ENHRY and CDR2 is SYGVKD. DNA of the CDR3: TGTGCCATCAGTCCTAACAGGGGCGGGACAGATACGCAGTATTTT. This sequence encodes CAISPNRGGTDTQYF.

The rearrangement uses TRBV4-2 and TRBJ1-6; no clear D. In germline, CDR1 is LGHNA, CDR2 YNFKEQ. This CDR3 is 15 amino acids long. The V gene lost 0 bases and the J gene lost 14 bases, with 17 bases spanning the gap. The CDR3: CASSQDAPSELALHF. The CDR3 DNA is TGTGCCAGCAGCCAAGATGCACCCTCCGAATTAGCCCTCCACTTT.

This clonotype was counted many times. This chain joins TRBV7-9 and TRBJ2-7, with a tentative D call TRBD1 (5 bases). This CDR3 region has 14 residues. Germline V gene lookup returns CDR1 SEHNR and CDR2 FQNEAQ (reference sequence). V was pared by 3 bases and J by 2 bases, with 11 bases between. CDR3 in DNA: TGTGCCAGCAGCTTGGAGACAGAAACCTACGAGCAGTACTTC. Amino acids: CASSLETETYEQYF. The whole variable domain, filled in from reference TRBV7-9 and TRBJ2-7, reads DTGVSQNPRHKITKRGQNVTFRCDPISEHNRLYWYRQTLGQGPEFLTYFQNEAQLEKSRLLSDRFSAERPKGSFSTLEIQRTEQGDSAMYLCASSLETETYEQYFGPGTRLTVT.

DNA of the CDR3: TGTGCCAGCAGCCCCGGAACAGGGGACATTTACTATGGCTACACCTTC. This codes for CASSPGTGDIYYGYTF. The rearrangement uses TRBV28 and TRBJ1-2; TRBD1 matches 7 bases. Germline loops: CDR1 MDHEN, CDR2 SYDVKM. The trim removed 6 bases at V and 3 bases at J, leaving 13 bases unmatched. The CDR3 totals 16 residues.